The 21 T cell receptor beta chains below come from one sample, sequenced in a study of T cells in Graves' hyperthyroidism and ophthalmopathy. Amplification of TCR beta CDR3 regions was performed using RNA transcripts as template. Researchers ran a first-round RT-PCR on the TCR CDR3 using the HTBI primer set. TCRdb reanalysed the multiplex PCR reads using MiXCR and keeps one entry per CDR3 protein. The sample includes about 270,000 distinct CDR3 sequences, approximately 25% of them seen just once. The specimen was blood. Every receptor here comes from a woman between 35 and 50 years old with Graves' ophthalmopathy.

Only a few counts were recorded for this clonotype. The chain has TRBV12-3 or TRBV12-4 and TRBJ1-5; no clear D gene. Trimming stripped 0 bases from V and 5 bases from J, with 11 bases between. The CDR3 has 15 amino acids. CDR3 region: CASSLALTVDQPQHF. The CDR3 nucleotides read TGTGCCAGCAGTTTAGCGCTCACTGTCGATCAGCCCCAGCATTTT.

The rearrangement links TRBV29-1 to TRBJ2-7, with D hard to call. CDR1 and CDR2 (germline): SQVTM, ANQGSEA. This CDR3 has 12 amino acids. V lost 1 base, J lost 3 bases, and 7 bases lay in between. Written as DNA, the CDR3 is TGCAGCGTTGAAGTCTTGGGCTACGAGCAGTACTTC. This codes for CSVEVLGYEQYF.

This clonotype was seen ten or more times. CDR3 amino acids: CASSQVWGDYGYTF. CDR3 sequence (DNA): TGCGCCAGCAGCCAAGTTTGGGGGGACTATGGCTACACCTTC. The chain couples TRBV4-1 to TRBJ1-2; possibly TRBD1 for D (5 bases). V gave up 1 base and J gave up 3 bases, with 9 bases separating them. CDR1 is MGHRA and CDR2 is YSYEKL in the germline V gene. The CDR3 consists of 14 residues.

Ten or more counts support this clonotype. The chain combines TRBV12-3 or TRBV12-4 with TRBJ1-6; 7 positions match TRBD1. This CDR3 comprises 14 residues. Trimming took 8 bases from V and 2 from J; bases not matched to a gene: 3. The CDR3 protein is CASGTDTYNSPLHF. CDR3 coding DNA: TGTGCCAGCGGGACAGACACCTATAATTCACCCCTCCACTTT.

This clonotype was recorded many times. The rearrangement links TRBV19 to TRBJ2-7; D remains unclear. Between the trimmed V and J ends, which lost 3 bases and 0 bases, there was a span of 9 bases. This CDR3 comprises 14 residues. Germline V gene data show CDR1 as LNHDA and CDR2 as SQIVND (reference sequence). CDR3 sequence: CASSIVAASYEQYF. In nucleotides, the CDR3 is TGTGCCAGTAGTATTGTAGCCGCCTCCTACGAGCAGTACTTC.

This clonotype came up many times. A much larger clone differs by one base, so this may be a read error. The chain links TRBV27 to TRBJ2-5; unclear D gene. Germline CDR1 reads MNHEY; CDR2 reads SMNVEV (reference sequence). The CDR3 runs 13 residues. This chain's CDR3 is CAGSLRLQETQYF. The DNA of the CDR3 is TGTGCCGGCAGTTTACGCTTACAAGAGACCCAGTACTTC.

This chain connects TRBV6-1 to TRBJ2-1, with D hard to call. The V end lost 2 bases, the J end lost 4 bases, and 15 bases lay between the germline ends. Germline V gene sequence: CDR1 MNHNS, CDR2 SASEGT. This CDR3 contains 16 residues. CDR3 coding DNA: TGTGCCAGCAGTGAATCGGGCGGTGGAGCGTACAATGAGCAGTTCTTC. Protein sequence: CASSESGGGAYNEQFF.

This clonotype occurred many times. The chain couples TRBV9 to TRBJ1-6, with D possibly matching TRBD1 (6 bases). The CDR3 length is 15 residues. V lost 2 bases and J 5 bases, leaving 11 bases between the germline ends. Germline loops: CDR1 SGDLS, CDR2 YYNGEE. The CDR3 nucleotides read TGTGCCAGCAGCGTGACCGGGACACATAATTCACCCCTCCACTTT. Amino acid sequence: CASSVTGTHNSPLHF.

In its sample, this clonotype was seen many times. The chain couples TRBV7-2 to TRBJ1-3; D gene unclear. The CDR3 loop spans 14 amino acids. Looked up from germline, CDR1 is SGHTA and CDR2 is FQGNSA. V shed 4 bases and J shed 4 bases, with 11 bases lying between them. The CDR3 spells CASSYMGKGNTIYF. CDR3 coding DNA: TGTGCCAGCAGCTACATGGGGAAGGGAAACACCATATATTTT. Supplemented by reference TRBV7-2 and TRBJ1-3, the full variable domain reads GAGVSQSPSNKVTEKGKDVELRCDPISGHTALYWYRQSLGQGLEFLIYFQGNSAPDKSGLPSDRFSAERTGGSVSTLTIQRTQQEDSAVYLCASSYMGKGNTIYFGEGSWLTVV.

This clonotype has at least ten counts. The chain employs TRBV12-3 or TRBV12-4 and TRBJ1-5; tentative D call: TRBD1 (5 bases). CDR3 size: 13 residues. With 8 bases removed from V and 7 bases from J, the gap between germline ends came to 15 bases. The CDR3 DNA sequence: TGTGCCAGCTGCTTGACAGCAAGACAGCCCCAGCATTTT. It translates to CASCLTARQPQHF.

This clonotype was found many times. The J gene is TRBJ2-5, the V gene TRBV20-1; TRBD2 agrees at 9 bases. The germline V gene has CDR1 DFQATT and CDR2 SNEGSKA (reference sequence). Trimming removed 5 bases from V and 4 bases from J; junction bases left unmatched: 11. The CDR3 is 15 amino acids. CDR3 sequence reads: CSAPRLAEYVETQYF. CDR3 DNA: TGCAGTGCTCCCCGACTAGCGGAGTACGTAGAGACCCAGTACTTC.

This clonotype was seen many times. The gene calls are TRBV28 and TRBJ2-5, with TRBD1 as a possible D gene (5 bases). The length of the CDR3 is 13 residues. V lost 5 bases and J lost 5, with 12 bases in between. Germline V CDR1 and CDR2: MDHEN, SYDVKM. The CDR3 DNA reads TGTGCCAGCAGTGTAGGGGTTTTGGAGACCCAGTACTTC. Translation: CASSVGVLETQYF.

V is TRBV9 and J is TRBJ2-7, with D possibly TRBD2 on 6 matching bases. This CDR3 has 15 amino acids. V was cut by 4 bases and J by 4 bases, with 18 bases left in between. The germline V gene encodes CDR1 SGDLS and CDR2 YYNGEE. As DNA, the CDR3 is TGTGCCAGCAGCCCCACACCGGGACTGATTTACGAGCAGTACTTC. Its protein product is CASSPTPGLIYEQYF.

In its sample, this clonotype was seen many times. The chain uses TRBV29-1 and TRBJ2-2; 12 positions agree with TRBD2. Germline V gene lookup returns CDR1 SQVTM and CDR2 ANQGSEA. The CDR3 runs to 16 residues. V trimming: 1 base; J trimming: 4 bases; junction bases outside the gene matches: 4. The CDR3 protein is CSVEAVTSGSTGELFF. For the CDR3, the DNA is TGCAGCGTTGAAGCCGTGACTAGCGGGAGCACCGGGGAGCTGTTTTTT.

This chain joins TRBV20-1 and TRBJ2-7, with 14 bases that match TRBD2. Germline CDR1 is DFQATT and CDR2 is SNEGSKA (reference sequence). The CDR3 consists of 13 residues. The ends lost 6 bases at V and 6 bases at J; junction bases unmatched: 4. CDR3 DNA sequence: TGCAGTGCCTTGGGACTAGCGGGAGTCGAGCAGTACTTC. Its translation is CSALGLAGVEQYF.

This clonotype appeared many times. The chain recombines TRBV5-1 with TRBJ1-1; the match to TRBD1 covers 7 bases. The V and J ends lost 3 bases and 3 bases, in that order; junction bases with no gene match: 5. The CDR3 has 14 residues. The V gene's germline CDR1 is SGHRS and CDR2 YFSETQ. CDR3 nucleotide sequence: TGCGCCAGCAGCTCCGGGACAGATTACACTGAAGCTTTCTTT. Translation: CASSSGTDYTEAFF.

This chain uses TRBV20-1 with TRBJ2-5; D may be TRBD2 (5 bases). The CDR3 runs 12 residues. V was pared by 3 bases and J by 2 bases, with 7 bases between. The germline V gene encodes CDR1 DFQATT and CDR2 SNEGSKA (reference sequence). The CDR3 reads CSASGVQETQYF. CDR3 DNA sequence: TGCAGTGCTAGCGGGGTACAAGAGACCCAGTACTTC.

Note on this clonotype: At one end, the junction sequence differs from germline, possibly due to a read error. In nucleotides, the CDR3 is TGTGCCAGCAGACGACTATTCGACAATCAGCCCCAGCCTTTT. Its translation is CASRRLFDNQPQPF. The chain is built from TRBV6-1 and TRBJ1-5; no clear D gene. CDR1 is MNHNS and CDR2 is SASEGT in the germline V gene. This CDR3 is 14 amino acids long.

The sample holds many counts of this clonotype. The chain joins TRBV11-2 to TRBJ1-3; D is uncertain. The CDR3 length is 15 residues. CDR1 is SGHAT, CDR2 FQNNGV, per germline. The ends were cut back, 1 base at V and 1 base at J, with 8 bases in the middle. CDR3 coding DNA: TGTGCCAGCAGCTTAGGGATGGGATCTGGAAACACCATATATTTT. Translation: CASSLGMGSGNTIYF.

This clonotype has at least ten counts. The J gene is TRBJ2-7, the V gene TRBV3-1; 9 bases fit TRBD2. V lost 4 bases to trimming and J lost 5 bases; unmatched junction nucleotides: 9. The CDR3 contains 15 residues. Germline assignment: CDR1 LGHDT and CDR2 YNNKEL (reference sequence). CDR3 coding DNA: TGTGCCAGCAGCCCCGATAGCGGGAGCTGGAACGAGCAGTACTTC. It is translated as CASSPDSGSWNEQYF.

This clonotype appeared many times. This rearrangement joins TRBV28 to TRBJ1-6; D remains unclear. This CDR3 is built from 16 residues. From germline, CDR1 is MDHEN and CDR2 SYDVKM. The ends were cut back, 3 bases at V and 2 bases at J, with 11 bases in the middle. The CDR3 loop reads CASSLVRNTYNSPLHF. Written as DNA, the CDR3 is TGTGCCAGCAGTTTGGTCCGGAACACCTATAATTCACCCCTCCACTTT.